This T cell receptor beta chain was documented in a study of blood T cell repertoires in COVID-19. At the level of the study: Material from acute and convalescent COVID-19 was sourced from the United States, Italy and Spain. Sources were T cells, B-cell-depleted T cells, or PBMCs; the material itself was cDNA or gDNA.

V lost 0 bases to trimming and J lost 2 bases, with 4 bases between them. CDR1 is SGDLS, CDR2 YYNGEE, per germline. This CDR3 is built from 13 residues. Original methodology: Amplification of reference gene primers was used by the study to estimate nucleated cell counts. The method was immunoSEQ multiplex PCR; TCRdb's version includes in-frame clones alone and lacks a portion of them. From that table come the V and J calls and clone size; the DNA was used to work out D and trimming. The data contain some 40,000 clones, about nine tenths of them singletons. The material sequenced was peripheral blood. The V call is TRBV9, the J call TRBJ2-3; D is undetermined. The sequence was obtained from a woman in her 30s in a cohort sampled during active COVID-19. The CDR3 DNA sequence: TGTGCCAGCAGCGTAGTAGACACAGATACGCAGTATTTT. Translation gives CASSVVDTDTQYF. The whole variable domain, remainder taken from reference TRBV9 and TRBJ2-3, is DSGVTQTPKHLITATGQRVTLRCSPRSGDLSVYWYQQSLDQGLQFLIQYYNGEERAKGNILERFSAQQFPDLHSELNLSSLELGDSALYFCASSVVDTDTQYFGPGTRLTVL.